The 31 T cell receptor beta chains in this list originate from one sample, sequenced in a study of shared T cell receptors in the human thymus. Sequenced by immunoSEQ multiplex PCR; TCRdb stores in-frame clones only, minus some. The repertoire includes around 340,000 clones, just under 95% of them detected once, and approximately 0.02% sits in the top ten. Sequences were obtained from thymocytes. The origin of the receptors is a human donor.

Notes on this clone: The same CDR3 is also encoded by other DNA sequences in this sample. The V call is TRBV28, the J call TRBJ1-1; TRBD1 might be the D (6 bases). V dropped 5 bases and J dropped 8 bases, with 9 bases sitting between them. This CDR3 is 11 amino acids long. CDR1 is MDHEN, CDR2 SYDVKM, per germline. The CDR3 loop is CASSLQGEAFF. The CDR3 DNA follows: TGTGCCAGCAGTCTACAGGGAGAAGCTTTCTTT.

This rearrangement joins TRBV28 to TRBJ2-2, with a tentative D call TRBD2 (5 bases). CDR3 length: 16 amino acids. Germline V gene sequence: CDR1 MDHEN, CDR2 SYDVKM. V lost 3 bases to trimming and J lost 1 base, with 12 bases between them. The CDR3 spells CASSFGVAENTGELFF. DNA of the CDR3: TGTGCCAGCAGTTTCGGGGTTGCGGAGAACACCGGGGAGCTGTTTTTT.

This clone was counted once. The rearrangement uses TRBV5-6 and TRBJ1-3; D perhaps matches TRBD1 (5 bases). In germline, CDR1 is SGHDT, CDR2 YYEEEE. The CDR3 runs to 16 residues. With 0 bases removed from V and 1 base from J, the gap between germline ends came to 11 bases. CDR3: CASSLGGSGSGNTIYF. Written as DNA, the CDR3 is TGTGCCAGCAGCTTGGGCGGGTCAGGGTCTGGAAACACCATATATTTT.

The chain uses TRBV15 and TRBJ2-1; 11 bases agree with TRBD2. The CDR3 has 15 residues. V gave up 0 bases and J gave up 5 bases; unmatched junction bases: 0. Germline-derived CDR1 and CDR2 are LNHNV and YYDKDF (reference sequence). The DNA for the CDR3 is TGTGCCACCAGCAGAGAGGGACTAGCGGACAATGAGCAGTTCTTC. Amino acids: CATSREGLADNEQFF.

The rearrangement joins TRBV27 to TRBJ2-1, with 8 positions matching TRBD2. Germline V gene lookup returns CDR1 MNHEY and CDR2 SMNVEV (reference sequence). J gave up 2 bases and V 2 bases, and 2 bases lay outside the gene matches. This CDR3 contains 15 residues. The CDR3 DNA reads as TGTGCCAGCAGTTTAAGCGGGAGCCCCTACAATGAGCAGTTCTTC. Residues: CASSLSGSPYNEQFF.

The genes are TRBV19 and TRBJ1-1, with D uncertain. V was pared by 5 bases and J by 1 base, with 11 bases between. Looked up from germline, CDR1 is LNHDA and CDR2 is SQIVND (reference sequence). This CDR3 is built from 14 residues. The CDR3, as DNA: TGTGCCAGTAGTCACCCGGACGAGAACACTGAAGCTTTCTTT. It encodes CASSHPDENTEAFF.

In its sample, this clone was seen once. V gene TRBV10-3 combines with J gene TRBJ2-6; no clear D gene. The CDR3 consists of 19 residues. V lost 2 bases, J lost 1 base, and 18 bases lay in between. CDR1 ENHRY and CDR2 SYGVKD come from the germline V gene. The CDR3 here is CAISEGRIPHISGANVLTF. CDR3 in DNA: TGTGCCATCAGTGAGGGCAGAATCCCACACATTTCTGGGGCCAACGTCCTGACTTTC.

This clone was counted once. V usage is TRBV11-2 and J usage is TRBJ1-3; 7 nucleotides agree with TRBD1. Trimming at V came to 5 bases and at J to 4 bases, leaving 8 bases not matched to a gene. CDR3 length: 15 amino acids. CDR1 is SGHAT and CDR2 is FQNNGV in the germline V gene. The DNA for the CDR3 is TGTGCCAGCAGCGACGGACAGGTGTGGGGAAACACCATATATTTT. It is translated as CASSDGQVWGNTIYF.

The chain has TRBV27 and TRBJ2-7; 14 positions match TRBD2. CDR3 size: 17 residues. Trimming at V came to 5 bases and at J to 3 bases, leaving 9 bases not matched to a gene. In germline, CDR1 is MNHEY, CDR2 SMNVEV (reference sequence). The CDR3 sequence: CASSPLGLAGASYEQYF. The CDR3, as DNA: TGTGCCAGCAGTCCCCTGGGACTAGCGGGAGCAAGCTACGAGCAGTACTTC.

The count of this clone is one. The chain has TRBV28 and TRBJ1-2, with 7 positions matching TRBD1. V shed 6 bases and J 4 bases; nucleotides not matched to a gene: 8. The CDR3 sequence is 14 residues long. The germline gives CDR1 MDHEN, CDR2 SYDVKM. CDR3 amino acids: CASRDRVFCYGYTF. CDR3 sequence (DNA): TGTGCCAGCAGAGACAGGGTATTTTGCTATGGCTACACCTTC.

V usage is TRBV7-6 and J usage is TRBJ1-3; D might be TRBD1 (6 bases). CDR3 length: 16 amino acids. The germline V gene encodes CDR1 SGHVS and CDR2 FNYEAQ. Between the trimmed V and J ends, which lost 4 bases and 2 bases, there was a span of 15 bases. The DNA for the CDR3 is TGTGCCAGCAGCTCGAAAGGGGGGGAAGCTGGAAACACCATATATTTT. As protein: CASSSKGGEAGNTIYF.

This clone has just one count. The chain carries TRBV28 and TRBJ2-1, with 9 bases aligning to TRBD2. V gave up 4 bases and J gave up 4 bases; unmatched junction bases: 11. Germline lookup yields CDR1 MDHEN and CDR2 SYDVKM. The CDR3 has 17 residues. DNA for the CDR3: TGTGCCAGCAGTTCACTCCCGCGGGGGGGGCCTTACAATGAGCAGTTCTTC. Translation: CASSSLPRGGPYNEQFF.

This chain links TRBV6-1 with TRBJ2-7, with a tentative D call TRBD2 (7 bases). Trimming took off 3 bases at V and 2 bases at J, with 14 bases between the two ends. Germline lookup yields CDR1 MNHNS and CDR2 SASEGT. CDR3 length equals 15 residues. The CDR3 reads CASSDGGGRPYEQYF. CDR3 bases: TGTGCCAGCAGTGATGGGGGGGGGCGCCCCTACGAGCAGTACTTC.

This chain uses TRBV4-2 with TRBJ2-4; D may be TRBD2 (5 bases). CDR3 length equals 16 residues. The V and J ends lost 1 base and 0 bases respectively, with 10 bases between them. Per the germline V gene, CDR1 is LGHNA and CDR2 is YNFKEQ. The CDR3 is CASSQGLAVAKNIQYF. DNA for the CDR3: TGTGCCAGCAGCCAAGGGCTAGCTGTAGCCAAAAACATTCAGTACTTC.

This clone has only one observation. The chain joins TRBV5-6 to TRBJ1-5, with D possibly matching TRBD1 (6 bases). V was clipped by 0 bases and J by 3 bases, with 13 bases between them. The V gene's germline CDR1 is SGHDT and CDR2 YYEEEE. This CDR3 comprises 16 residues. CDR3: CASSLEGGPINQPQHF. As DNA, the CDR3 is TGTGCCAGCAGCTTGGAAGGGGGACCCATCAATCAGCCCCAGCATTTT.

This clone was observed a single time. The V gene is TRBV25-1, the J gene TRBJ2-7, with 9 bases that match TRBD1. The CDR3 has 14 amino acids. Germline CDR1 and CDR2: MGHDK and SYGVNS. V lost 3 bases, J lost 5 bases, and 5 bases stayed unmatched. The CDR3 protein is CASSEGTGSHEQYF. The CDR3 DNA is TGTGCCAGCAGTGAGGGGACAGGGTCCCACGAGCAGTACTTC.

CDR3 amino acids: CASSPYLATYYEQYF. The CDR3 nucleotides read TGTGCCAGCAGCCCTTACCTTGCTACTTACTACGAGCAGTACTTC. The rearrangement uses TRBV14 and TRBJ2-7, with D unresolved. The germline V gene has CDR1 SGHDN and CDR2 FVKESK. Trimming cost V 4 bases and J 3 bases, with 16 bases left between them. The CDR3 totals 15 residues.

This clone is a singleton in its sample. V gene TRBV9 combines with J gene TRBJ2-2; D gene ambiguous. The CDR3 is made up of 15 amino acids. Germline CDR1 is SGDLS and CDR2 is YYNGEE. The V end was cut by 0 bases, the J end by 6 bases, with 12 bases between. DNA for the CDR3: TGTGCCAGCAGCGTAGACCCGGTGGTGTCCGGGGAGCTGTTTTTT. This gives the protein CASSVDPVVSGELFF.

The genes are TRBV7-6 and TRBJ2-2; D is possibly TRBD1 (6 bases). The CDR3 has 15 amino acids. Trimming shortened V by 5 bases and J by 3 bases, and 13 bases separated the two germline ends. Germline V gene data show CDR1 as SGHVS and CDR2 as FNYEAQ. The CDR3 reads CASSPAGAHTGELFF. DNA for the CDR3: TGTGCCAGCAGCCCTGCAGGGGCCCACACCGGGGAGCTGTTTTTT.

V gene TRBV27 combines with J gene TRBJ2-3; maybe TRBD2 (6 bases). CDR1 MNHEY and CDR2 SMNVEV come from the germline V gene (reference sequence). CDR3 length: 16 amino acids. V was shortened by 6 bases and J by 3 bases, with 19 bases between the two germline ends. CDR3 sequence reads: CASRGRGGNGTDTQYF. Here the CDR3 DNA reads TGTGCCAGCAGAGGTCGTGGCGGGAACGGGACAGATACGCAGTATTTT.

This chain's CDR3 is CAWSVSGYEQFF. CDR3 coding DNA: TGTGCCTGGAGTGTTTCGGGGTATGAGCAGTTCTTC. The rearrangement uses TRBV30 and TRBJ2-1; possibly TRBD2 for D (5 bases). Germline CDR1 is GTSNPN and CDR2 is SVGIG (reference sequence). The CDR3 sequence is 12 residues long. With 0 bases removed from V and 8 bases from J, the gap between germline ends came to 8 bases.

J is TRBJ1-4 and V is TRBV5-1; D call uncertain. There are 14 residues in the CDR3. Trimming took off 1 base at V and 11 bases at J, with 15 bases between the two ends. CDR1 and CDR2 (germline): SGHRS, YFSETQ. In DNA, the CDR3 is TGCGCCAGCAGCTTGACTAGCCTGAAAGTGAAACTGTTTTTT. Translation gives CASSLTSLKVKLFF.

This rearrangement joins TRBV6-1 to TRBJ2-5; 12 bases match TRBD1. Germline V gene sequence: CDR1 MNHNS, CDR2 SASEGT. V trimming: 5 bases; J trimming: 4 bases; junction bases outside the gene matches: 5. The CDR3 length is 15 residues. The CDR3 coding sequence is TGTGCCAGCAGTCCGTGGGACAGGGGGCCAGAGACCCAGTACTTC. Translation gives CASSPWDRGPETQYF.

Only one count was recorded for this clone. This chain uses TRBV5-1 with TRBJ1-1; no clear D. CDR3 length: 16 amino acids. V was pared by 0 bases and J by 0 bases, with 12 bases between. Germline V lookup: CDR1 SGHRS, CDR2 YFSETQ. CDR3 in DNA: TGCGCCAGCAGCTTGGGGCCGAAGACTGTGAACACTGAAGCTTTCTTT. It is translated as CASSLGPKTVNTEAFF.

The chain has TRBV7-2 and TRBJ1-2, with 12 bases that match TRBD1. The V and J ends lost 6 bases and 2 bases, in that order; junction bases with no gene match: 4. The V gene's germline CDR1 is SGHTA and CDR2 FQGNSA. The CDR3 spans 15 residues. The CDR3 coding sequence is TGTGCCAGCAGAACCGGGACAGGGGGCAACTATGGCTACACCTTC. Amino acids: CASRTGTGGNYGYTF.

V and J are TRBV5-1 and TRBJ2-5; no reliable D call. Germline V gene sequence: CDR1 SGHRS, CDR2 YFSETQ. The CDR3 covers 14 residues. Trimming stripped 4 bases from V and 0 bases from J, with 10 bases between. The CDR3 protein is CASSPGGDQETQYF. The CDR3 DNA sequence: TGCGCCAGCAGCCCCGGTGGAGACCAAGAGACCCAGTACTTC.

The genes are TRBV4-2 and TRBJ2-2, with 8 nucleotides matching TRBD2. The germline CDR1 and CDR2 sequences are LGHNA and YNFKEQ. This CDR3 contains 17 residues. J lost 7 bases, V lost 1 base, and 11 bases had no gene match. The CDR3 spells CASSQAPGQREFGELFF. In nucleotides, the CDR3 is TGTGCCAGCAGCCAAGCCCCCGGGCAGCGGGAGTTCGGGGAGCTGTTTTTT.

The CDR3 sequence is CASSPGQGRMVGYTF. DNA for the CDR3: TGTGCCAGCAGCCCAGGACAGGGACGGATGGTTGGCTACACCTTC. V is TRBV5-8 and J is TRBJ1-2, with TRBD1 matching 8 bases. This CDR3 has 15 amino acids. Per germline, CDR1 SGHTS and CDR2 YDEGEE. Trimming cost V 4 bases and J 7 bases; bases outside gene matches: 12.

V is TRBV5-1 and J is TRBJ2-3, with unresolved D. The CDR3 has 15 residues. Germline V gene sequence: CDR1 SGHRS, CDR2 YFSETQ. Trimming pared 0 bases from V and 0 bases from J, leaving 8 bases between. The CDR3 region has the DNA TGCGCCAGCAGCTTGGACTCCGCAAGCACAGATACGCAGTATTTT. Translated, it gives CASSLDSASTDTQYF.

The V gene is TRBV15, the J gene TRBJ2-2; D remains ambiguous. V lost 4 bases and J lost 7, with 10 bases in between. Germline V gene lookup returns CDR1 LNHNV and CDR2 YYDKDF (reference sequence). This CDR3 spans 13 amino acids. CDR3 in amino acids: CATSTGVGGELFF. CDR3 nucleotides: TGTGCCACCAGCACCGGAGTGGGCGGGGAGCTGTTTTTT.

The CDR3, as DNA: TGTGCCAGCAGTTTATACAGGACAGCCTTCTATGGCTACACCTTC. Encoded protein: CASSLYRTAFYGYTF. This chain connects TRBV27 to TRBJ1-2; perhaps TRBD1 as D (6 bases). This CDR3 has 15 residues. The germline CDR1 and CDR2 sequences are MNHEY and SMNVEV (reference sequence). V was clipped by 1 base and J by 4 bases, with 13 bases between them.